These 24 T cell receptor beta chains share one sample of origin, sequenced in a study of blood T cell repertoires in COVID-19. Produced via immunoSEQ multiplex PCR; TCRdb's table is partial and in-frame only. The sample shows around 100,000 clones, 80% to 85% of them seen only once. Sequencing used peripheral blood. Receptor source: a woman in her 70s with acute or convalescent COVID-19.

This chain joins TRBV7-9 and TRBJ2-1, with TRBD2 identical over 7 bases. V gave up 1 base and J gave up 1 base; unmatched junction bases: 4. Germline CDR1 and CDR2: SEHNR and FQNEAQ (reference sequence). The CDR3 runs to 16 residues. CDR3 residues: CASSLVAGVSYNEQFF. The CDR3 DNA reads as TGTGCCAGCAGCTTAGTGGCGGGGGTGTCCTACAATGAGCAGTTCTTC.

V is TRBV5-1 and J is TRBJ2-2; 9 bases match TRBD1. The V and J ends lost 0 bases and 2 bases, in that order; junction bases with no gene match: 8. This CDR3 region has 18 residues. The V gene's germline CDR1 is SGHRS and CDR2 YFSETQ. CDR3 residues: CASSLALIQGANTGELFF. As DNA, the CDR3 is TGCGCCAGCAGCTTGGCCTTAATACAGGGGGCCAACACCGGGGAGCTGTTTTTT.

V and J are TRBV12-5 and TRBJ1-1, with 11 bases fitting TRBD1. Germline lookup yields CDR1 LGHNT and CDR2 FRNRAP. The length of the CDR3 is 15 residues. The V gene end was trimmed by 4 bases and the J gene end by 2 bases; junction bases not matched to a gene: 3. This chain's CDR3 is CASGSGTGGNTEAFF. CDR3 in DNA: TGTGCTAGTGGTTCCGGGACAGGGGGAAACACTGAAGCTTTCTTT.

The chain combines TRBV6-1 with TRBJ2-1; 11 nucleotides match TRBD1. Germline V gene sequence: CDR1 MNHNS, CDR2 SASEGT. J lost 12 bases, V lost 2 bases, and 9 bases had no gene match. The CDR3 has 15 amino acids. The CDR3 sequence is CASSESGTGGYPQFF. The CDR3 DNA reads TGTGCCAGCAGTGAAAGTGGGACAGGGGGATACCCGCAGTTCTTC.

The CDR3 spells CASSKQGASEAFF. The CDR3 DNA sequence: TGTGCCAGTAGCAAACAAGGAGCCTCTGAAGCTTTCTTT. The chain employs TRBV19 and TRBJ1-1, with D hard to call. CDR3 length equals 13 residues. Germline CDR1 LNHDA, CDR2 SQIVND (reference sequence). V was shortened by 6 bases and J by 6 bases, with 14 bases between the two germline ends.

The rearrangement joins TRBV5-1 to TRBJ1-2; D unresolved. The CDR3 runs to 15 residues. CDR1 and CDR2 from the germline V gene are SGHRS and YFSETQ. Between the trimmed V and J ends, which lost 0 bases and 1 base, there was a span of 10 bases. This chain's CDR3 is CASSLADTDNYGYTF. CDR3 nucleotides: TGCGCCAGCAGCTTGGCCGACACGGATAACTATGGCTACACCTTC. The full variable domain, completed using reference TRBV5-1 and TRBJ1-2, is KAGVTQTPRYLIKTRGQQVTLSCSPISGHRSVSWYQQTPGQGLQFLFEYFSETQRNKGNFPGRFSGRQFSNSRSEMNVSTLELGDSALYLCASSLADTDNYGYTFGSGTRLTVV.

V is TRBV29-1 and J is TRBJ2-1; the D gene is possibly TRBD2 (6 bases). The germline CDR1 and CDR2 sequences are SQVTM and ANQGSEA. V gave up 7 bases and J gave up 3 bases, with 19 bases separating them. The CDR3 consists of 15 residues. This chain's CDR3 is CSGRESPTSYNEQFF. The CDR3 DNA is TGCAGCGGTCGGGAGAGCCCGACGAGCTACAATGAGCAGTTCTTC.

The chain combines TRBV28 with TRBJ1-4; 8 positions match TRBD1. The CDR3 is made up of 15 amino acids. Germline V gene lookup returns CDR1 MDHEN and CDR2 SYDVKM. Unmatched junction bases numbered 10, after V lost 6 bases and J lost 7 bases. CDR3 coding DNA: TGTGCCAGCAGGGATTCGACAGGGGCGGGTGAAAAACTGTTTTTT. This encodes CASRDSTGAGEKLFF. Full variable domain (rest looked up from reference TRBV28 and TRBJ1-4): DVKVTQSSRYLVKRTGEKVFLECVQDMDHENMFWYRQDPGLGLRLIYFSYDVKMKEKGDIPEGYSVSREKKERFSLILESASTNQTSMYLCASRDSTGAGEKLFFGSGTQLSVL.

This rearrangement joins TRBV5-6 to TRBJ1-4; no clear D gene. There are 14 residues in the CDR3. V was shortened by 3 bases and J by 0 bases, with 6 bases between the two germline ends. Per the germline V gene, CDR1 is SGHDT and CDR2 is YYEEEE. In DNA form, the CDR3 reads TGTGCCAGCAGCTCCAGTGCAACTAATGAAAAACTGTTTTTT. Its translation: CASSSSATNEKLFF. The full variable domain, with the rest looked up from reference TRBV5-6 and TRBJ1-4, is DAGVTQSPTHLIKTRGQQVTLRCSPKSGHDTVSWYQQALGQGPQFIFQYYEEEERQRGNFPDRFSGHQFPNYSSELNVNALLLGDSALYLCASSSSATNEKLFFGSGTQLSVL.

The V gene is TRBV10-3, the J gene TRBJ1-2; 7 nucleotides align to TRBD1. Germline lookup yields CDR1 ENHRY and CDR2 SYGVKD. V was clipped by 3 bases and J by 9 bases; unmatched bases: 10. The CDR3 totals 14 residues. CDR3: CAISDPWRGLSYTF. The CDR3 DNA sequence: TGTGCCATCAGTGACCCTTGGAGGGGGCTAAGCTACACCTTC.

The chain uses TRBV28 and TRBJ2-7; TRBD2 aligns across 7 bases. CDR1 is MDHEN, CDR2 SYDVKM, per germline. J was trimmed by 6 bases and V by 2 bases; bases with no gene match: 19. The CDR3 covers 18 residues. DNA for the CDR3: TGTGCCAGCAGTTTACCCTCAATGGAGCTAGCGGTAATACTCGAGCAGTACTTC. This translates into CASSLPSMELAVILEQYF.

The chain is built from TRBV6-5 and TRBJ1-1, with 10 bases identical to TRBD1. The length of the CDR3 is 16 residues. CDR1 is MNHEY, CDR2 SVGAGI, per germline. V was pared by 2 bases and J by 5 bases, with 8 bases of the junction left unmatched. The CDR3 is CASSYQRTGGRTEAFF. The CDR3 DNA reads as TGTGCCAGCAGTTACCAGAGGACAGGGGGGAGGACTGAAGCTTTCTTT.

The chain joins TRBV20-1 to TRBJ2-2; possible D gene TRBD2, 6 bases. Trimming shortened V by 3 bases and J by 5 bases, and 16 bases separated the two germline ends. The CDR3 consists of 15 residues. Germline values: CDR1 DFQATT, CDR2 SNEGSKA (reference sequence). CDR3 residues: CSASHPGASTGELFF. The CDR3 region has the DNA TGCAGTGCTAGTCATCCGGGAGCGAGTACCGGGGAGCTGTTTTTT.

This clone is a singleton in its sample. The V call is TRBV5-1, the J call TRBJ1-2; the D gene is possibly TRBD1 (6 bases). The V gene's germline CDR1 is SGHRS and CDR2 YFSETQ. Trimming removed 4 bases from V and 4 bases from J, with 14 bases in between. CDR3 length equals 14 residues. The CDR3 here is CASSASGDSYGYTF. The CDR3 DNA sequence: TGCGCCAGCAGCGCCTCAGGGGATAGCTATGGCTACACCTTC.

This chain uses TRBV5-1 with TRBJ2-6; D is unresolved. V was trimmed by 0 bases and J by 1 base, leaving 5 bases between them. The germline V gene has CDR1 SGHRS and CDR2 YFSETQ. This CDR3 contains 15 residues. CDR3 nucleotides: TGCGCCAGCAGCTTGGAAGCTTCTGGGGCCAACGTCCTGACTTTC. It encodes CASSLEASGANVLTF. The variable domain in full, completed from reference TRBV5-1 and TRBJ2-6, reads KAGVTQTPRYLIKTRGQQVTLSCSPISGHRSVSWYQQTPGQGLQFLFEYFSETQRNKGNFPGRFSGRQFSNSRSEMNVSTLELGDSALYLCASSLEASGANVLTFGAGSRLTVL.

The rearrangement links TRBV6-1 to TRBJ2-1; the D gene is possibly TRBD1 (6 bases). The CDR3 extends over 15 amino acids. V lost 0 bases and J lost 7, with 13 bases in between. Germline assignment: CDR1 MNHNS and CDR2 SASEGT. The CDR3 sequence: CASSEAPHRENEQFF. CDR3 sequence (DNA): TGTGCCAGCAGTGAAGCGCCGCACAGGGAGAATGAGCAGTTCTTC.

The V call is TRBV5-5, the J call TRBJ2-1; 9 positions agree with TRBD2. The V gene end was trimmed by 1 base and the J gene end by 6 bases; junction bases not matched to a gene: 5. The CDR3 contains 15 residues. The germline CDR1 and CDR2 sequences are SGHKS and YYEKEE (reference sequence). The CDR3 DNA reads TGTGCCAGCAGCTTGAGCGGGGGGATTGGCAATGAGCAGTTCTTC. Its translation: CASSLSGGIGNEQFF.

CDR3 region: CAIGQGDTEAFF. Here the CDR3 DNA reads TGTGCCATCGGACAGGGAGACACTGAAGCTTTCTTT. V gene TRBV10-3 combines with J gene TRBJ1-1, with 8 bases that match TRBD1. The germline gives CDR1 ENHRY, CDR2 SYGVKD. This CDR3 contains 12 residues. Trimming cost V 8 bases and J 3 bases; bases outside gene matches: 2.

This clone was seen a few times. This CDR3 is CASRPGLAGDNEQFF. The CDR3 nucleotides read TGTGCCAGCAGGCCGGGACTAGCGGGGGACAATGAGCAGTTCTTC. The gene calls are TRBV5-4 and TRBJ2-1; 14 bases are a match to TRBD2. The CDR3 has 15 amino acids. The trim removed 5 bases at V and 5 bases at J, leaving 3 bases unmatched. Germline lookup yields CDR1 SGHNT and CDR2 YYREEE (reference sequence).

The genes are TRBV6-5 and TRBJ1-1; D gene unclear. CDR1 is MNHEY and CDR2 is SVGAGI in the germline V gene. This CDR3 comprises 11 residues. V gave up 6 bases and J gave up 1 base, with 3 bases separating them. The CDR3 bases are TGTGCCAGCAGCTGGAACACTGAAGCTTTCTTT. Translation gives CASSWNTEAFF.

The chain combines TRBV19 with TRBJ1-1; TRBD1 might be the D (6 bases). V lost 1 base to trimming and J lost 1 base, with 10 bases between them. This CDR3 region has 15 residues. Germline CDR1 LNHDA, CDR2 SQIVND (reference sequence). The CDR3 is CASSIVGDTNTEAFF. CDR3 DNA: TGTGCCAGTAGTATAGTAGGGGACACGAACACTGAAGCTTTCTTT.

This clone occurred a few times. This chain links TRBV23-1 with TRBJ1-5; 10 bases are shared with TRBD1. TRBV23-1 is known as an ORF, though its function is uncertain. CDR3 length: 15 amino acids. The V and J ends lost 2 bases and 6 bases, in that order; junction bases with no gene match: 4. CDR3 sequence: CASSQRTGGRQPQHF. The DNA for the CDR3 is TGCGCCAGCAGTCAAAGGACAGGGGGTCGTCAGCCCCAGCATTTT.

The V gene is TRBV5-1, the J gene TRBJ1-1, with no clear D. Trimming removed 0 bases from V and 5 bases from J, with 17 bases in between. The CDR3 has 16 amino acids. Germline CDR1 reads SGHRS; CDR2 reads YFSETQ. The DNA of the CDR3 is TGCGCCAGCAGCTTGGAGATAGACGCTTGGAGGACTGAAGCTTTCTTT. Amino acids: CASSLEIDAWRTEAFF.

The chain employs TRBV19 and TRBJ2-7, with 7 bases lining up with TRBD1. There are 14 residues in the CDR3. V dropped 5 bases and J dropped 2; count of bases not matched to a gene: 6. Germline V gives CDR1 LNHDA, CDR2 SQIVND (reference sequence). CDR3 residues: CASSLTGPAYEQYF. CDR3 coding DNA: TGTGCCAGTAGTTTGACAGGGCCCGCCTACGAGCAGTACTTC. Filled out from reference TRBV19 and TRBJ2-7, the complete variable domain reads DGGITQSPKYLFRKEGQNVTLSCEQNLNHDAMYWYRQDPGQGLRLIYYSQIVNDFQKGDIAEGYSVSREKKESFPLTVTSAQKNPTAFYLCASSLTGPAYEQYFGPGTRLTVT.